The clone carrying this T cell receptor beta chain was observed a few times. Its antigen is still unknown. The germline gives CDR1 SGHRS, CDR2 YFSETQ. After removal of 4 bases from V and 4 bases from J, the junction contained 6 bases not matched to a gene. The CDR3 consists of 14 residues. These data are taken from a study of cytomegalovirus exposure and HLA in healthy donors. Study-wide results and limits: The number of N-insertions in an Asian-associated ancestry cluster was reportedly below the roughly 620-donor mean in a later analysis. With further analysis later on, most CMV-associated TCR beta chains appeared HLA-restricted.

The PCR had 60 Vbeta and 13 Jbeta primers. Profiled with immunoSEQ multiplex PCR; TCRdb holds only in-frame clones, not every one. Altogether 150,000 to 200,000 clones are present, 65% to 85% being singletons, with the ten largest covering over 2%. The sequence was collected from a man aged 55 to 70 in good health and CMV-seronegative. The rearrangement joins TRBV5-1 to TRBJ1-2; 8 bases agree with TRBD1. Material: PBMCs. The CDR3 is CASSLTTGAYGYTF. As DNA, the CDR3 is TGCGCCAGCAGCCTTACGACAGGGGCCTATGGCTACACCTTC.